This is a list of T cell receptor beta chains from one sample in a study of cytomegalovirus exposure and HLA in healthy donors. TCRdb keeps only in-frame clones here, not all; method: immunoSEQ multiplex PCR. The sample carries about 300,000 clones, roughly 88% recorded once. The sequencing input was PBMCs. The source is a woman between 18 and 29 years old in good health and CMV-seronegative. Both conserved end residues are part of each CDR3. D genes are given only for firm matches. Size is stated for part of the rows, as once, few or many counts, or as a class when the clone is expanded.

CDR3nt: TGTGCCAGCAGCGCGAAGAGGGCGGAGGGTGGGAAGGAGCAGTTCTTC; CDR3aa: CASSAKRAEGGKEQFF; len: 16; v_gene: TRBV9; d_gene: .; abundance: once; j_gene: TRBJ2-1
CDR3nt: TGTGCCAGCAGCCCCCCATCTATGACAGATGAGCAGTTCTTC; CDR3aa: CASSPPSMTDEQFF; len: 14; v_gene: TRBV7-9; d_gene: .; abundance: .; j_gene: TRBJ2-1
CDR3nt: TGTGCCAGCAGACCGGGGGGCCAAGAGACCCAGTACTTC; CDR3aa: CASRPGGQETQYF; len: 13; v_gene: TRBV28; d_gene: TRBD2; abundance: .; j_gene: TRBJ2-5
CDR3nt: TGCGCCAGCAGCCAAGTCACGGGGTTTGGGACTGAAGCTTTCTTT; CDR3aa: CASSQVTGFGTEAFF; len: 15; v_gene: TRBV4-1; d_gene: .; abundance: .; j_gene: TRBJ1-1
CDR3nt: TGTGCCAGCTCACTGACAGGGGGTAGGGATACGCAGTATTTT; CDR3aa: CASSLTGGRDTQYF; len: 14; v_gene: TRBV18; d_gene: TRBD1; abundance: .; j_gene: TRBJ2-3
CDR3nt: TGTGCCAGCAGTCCCTTTTACGGGGACATCACCTCCCGTGGAAACACCATATATTTT; CDR3aa: CASSPFYGDITSRGNTIYF; len: 19; v_gene: TRBV27; d_gene: .; abundance: .; j_gene: TRBJ1-3
CDR3nt: TGTGCCATCAGTGGAACTAGCGGGGCTTACAATGAGCAGTTCTTC; CDR3aa: CAISGTSGAYNEQFF; len: 15; v_gene: TRBV10-3; d_gene: TRBD2; abundance: .; j_gene: TRBJ2-1
CDR3nt: TGTGCCAGCCTCGAAAACGGGGGATATAGCAATCAGCCCCAGCATTTT; CDR3aa: CASLENGGYSNQPQHF; len: 16; v_gene: TRBV2; d_gene: .; abundance: once; j_gene: TRBJ1-5
CDR3nt: TGTGCCAGCAGCACTGACAGGACCCTCACAGATACGCAGTATTTT; CDR3aa: CASSTDRTLTDTQYF; len: 15; v_gene: TRBV2; d_gene: .; abundance: once; j_gene: TRBJ2-3
CDR3nt: TGTGCCAGCCTGAGGGCAGGCGAGGGAAGAACTGAAGCTTTCTTT; CDR3aa: CASLRAGEGRTEAFF; len: 15; v_gene: TRBV28; d_gene: .; abundance: .; j_gene: TRBJ1-1
CDR3nt: TGTGCCAGCAGTTACGGGACAGCAACTAATGAAAAACTGTTTTTT; CDR3aa: CASSYGTATNEKLFF; len: 15; v_gene: TRBV28; d_gene: TRBD1; abundance: .; j_gene: TRBJ1-4
CDR3nt: TGTGCCAGTAGTATGGGACACGGCTACACCTTC; CDR3aa: CASSMGHGYTF; len: 11; v_gene: TRBV19; d_gene: .; abundance: few; j_gene: TRBJ1-2
CDR3nt: TGCGCCCGCAGAAAACGGACAGGGGAGAGCAATCAGCCCCAGCATTTT; CDR3aa: CARRKRTGESNQPQHF; len: 16; v_gene: TRBV23-1; d_gene: TRBD1; abundance: .; j_gene: TRBJ1-5
CDR3nt: TGCGCCAGCAAGCTTGTTGGAGGGTCCGGGGAGCTGTTTTTT; CDR3aa: CASKLVGGSGELFF; len: 14; v_gene: TRBV5-1; d_gene: .; abundance: .; j_gene: TRBJ2-2